The 19 T cell receptor beta chains in this list originate from one sample, sequenced in a study of Ad26.COV2.S vaccination and SARS-CoV-2 variants (dated by TCRdb to the early 2020s). Sample treatment or condition, as interpreted from the label and publication: about 20 received Ad26.COV2.S at low or high dose, single or two shots; five or six received placebo; per-sample allocation not given. For vaccine and placebo recipients, repertoires were sequenced using samples collected on day 63 after the first injection. Library construction relied on the immunoSEQ multiplex PCR assay. Not all clones reach the TCRdb copy of this immuneACCESS table, which keeps in-frame sequences only. Checked studies attribute under half of the gap to unresolved V genes and leave the rest unexplained. The sample records more than 300,000 clones, about 87% of which are singletons. 6.4% of the sample lies in the top ten.

The sample in question was peripheral blood, obtained in a trial of Ad26.COV2.S vaccine versus placebo. The origin of the receptors is a person between 18 and 65 years old who received the Ad26.COV2.S COVID-19 vaccine or a placebo.

The chain employs TRBV28 and TRBJ1-1; the D is unclear. The CDR3 runs to 16 residues. Germline CDR1 reads MDHEN; CDR2 reads SYDVKM. Trimming removed 2 bases at V and 1 base at J, with 14 bases between. Here the CDR3 reads CASSLIEGQRNTEAFF. CDR3 nucleotides: TGTGCCAGCAGTTTAATCGAAGGGCAGAGGAACACTGAAGCTTTCTTT.

The CDR3 DNA follows: TGTGCCAGCAGCTTAATGTCGGGGCAGGGGGACTATGGCTACACCTTC. Translating gives CASSLMSGQGDYGYTF. This chain connects TRBV7-2 to TRBJ1-2, with 7 bases matching TRBD1. Looked up from germline, CDR1 is SGHTA and CDR2 is FQGNSA. The length of the CDR3 is 16 residues. The junction had 9 bases not matched to a gene; V was cut back by 2 bases and J by 3 bases.

The chain employs TRBV13 and TRBJ2-1, with a tentative D call TRBD1 (5 bases). The CDR3 covers 13 residues. V was clipped by 9 bases and J by 7 bases, with 16 bases between them. CDR1 and CDR2 from the germline V gene are PRHDT and FYEKMQ (reference sequence). The CDR3 DNA sequence: TGTGCCAGTTCAGGGTTAAATGAAAATGAGCAGTTCTTC. It encodes CASSGLNENEQFF.

The chain uses TRBV6-2 or TRBV6-3 and TRBJ1-5; the D gene is possibly TRBD1 (6 bases). V shed 2 bases and J shed 0 bases, with 11 bases lying between them. CDR1 MNHEY and CDR2 SVGEGT come from the germline V gene. The CDR3 covers 16 residues. The CDR3: CASSYAGQFSNQPQHF. CDR3 DNA sequence: TGTGCCAGCAGTTACGCGGGACAATTTAGCAATCAGCCCCAGCATTTT.

V usage is TRBV3-1 (or the pseudogene TRBV3-2) and J usage is TRBJ2-7; D is possibly TRBD2 (6 bases). The CDR3 is 12 residues long. V was pared by 8 bases and J by 2 bases, with 10 bases between. Germline CDR1 is LGHDT and CDR2 is YNNKEL (reference sequence). Here the CDR3 reads CASRLGAYEQYF. The CDR3 DNA reads as TGTGCCAGCCGACTAGGCGCCTACGAGCAGTACTTC.

The rearrangement uses TRBV4-3 and TRBJ2-2, with unresolved D. V lost 0 bases and J 1 base, leaving 9 bases between the germline ends. Germline V lookup: CDR1 LGHNA, CDR2 YSLEER. This CDR3 region has 16 residues. Here the CDR3 reads CASSQEARMNTGELFF. The CDR3 DNA is TGCGCCAGCAGCCAAGAGGCACGGATGAACACCGGGGAGCTGTTTTTT.

The chain has TRBV7-2 and TRBJ1-1; no clear D. There are 14 residues in the CDR3. With 5 bases removed from V and 4 bases from J, the gap between germline ends came to 14 bases. Per the germline V gene, CDR1 is SGHTA and CDR2 is FQGNSA. The CDR3 reads CASSISGGSTEAFF. Here the CDR3 DNA reads TGTGCCAGCAGCATTTCCGGTGGGAGCACTGAAGCTTTCTTT.

This sequence joins TRBV5-1 and TRBJ2-1; 10 nucleotides line up with TRBD2. The V and J ends lost 1 base and 7 bases, in that order; junction bases with no gene match: 11. CDR1 SGHRS and CDR2 YFSETQ come from the germline V gene. The CDR3 is 17 residues long. The CDR3 is CASSLPSGRLWANEQFF. CDR3 nucleotide sequence: TGCGCCAGCAGCTTGCCTAGCGGGAGACTCTGGGCAAATGAGCAGTTCTTC.

V and J are TRBV7-3 and TRBJ2-3; 12 nucleotides line up with TRBD2. Germline CDR1 reads SGHTA; CDR2 reads FQGTGA. This CDR3 spans 18 amino acids. Unmatched junction bases numbered 10, after V lost 2 bases and J lost 4 bases. The CDR3 protein is CASSLVPSGGAGADTQYF. The CDR3 region has the DNA TGTGCCAGCAGCTTAGTACCTAGCGGGGGGGCCGGTGCAGATACGCAGTATTTT.

This chain joins TRBV7-3 and TRBJ2-2; D is unclear. V gave up 1 base and J gave up 10 bases, with 10 bases separating them. The CDR3 loop spans 13 amino acids. The germline V gene encodes CDR1 SGHTA and CDR2 FQGTGA. The CDR3 loop is CASSLSYSEELFF. CDR3 coding DNA: TGTGCCAGCAGCTTAAGCTACTCCGAGGAGCTGTTTTTT. The full variable domain, rest sourced from reference TRBV7-3 and TRBJ2-2, is GAGVSQTPSNKVTEKGKYVELRCDPISGHTALYWYRQSLGQGPEFLIYFQGTGAADDSGLPNDRFFAVRPEGSVSTLKIQRTERGDSAVYLCASSLSYSEELFFGEGSRLTVL.

This clone was observed a few times. This chain's CDR3 is CASRRTSAGTGELFF. CDR3 DNA sequence: TGTGCCAGCAGGCGGACTAGCGCGGGCACCGGGGAGCTGTTTTTT. This chain links TRBV7-3 with TRBJ2-2, with 9 bases lining up with TRBD2. Germline V gene sequence: CDR1 SGHTA, CDR2 FQGTGA. Losses at the gene ends were 6 bases for V and 4 bases for J; bases not matched to a gene: 6. The CDR3 is 15 residues long. The variable domain in full, with the rest retrieved from reference TRBV7-3 and TRBJ2-2, is GAGVSQTPSNKVTEKGKYVELRCDPISGHTALYWYRQSLGQGPEFLIYFQGTGAADDSGLPNDRFFAVRPEGSVSTLKIQRTERGDSAVYLCASRRTSAGTGELFFGEGSRLTVL.

J is TRBJ2-7 and V is TRBV27; D is uncertain. Between the trimmed V and J ends, which lost 4 bases and 0 bases, there was a span of 13 bases. The CDR3 extends over 15 amino acids. Germline lookup yields CDR1 MNHEY and CDR2 SMNVEV (reference sequence). The CDR3 reads CASSWSSSSSYEQYF. The CDR3 DNA reads TGTGCCAGCAGTTGGTCCTCCTCGAGCTCCTACGAGCAGTACTTC.

The chain has TRBV4-2 and TRBJ2-3; D is unresolved. This CDR3 region has 13 residues. The germline V gene encodes CDR1 LGHNA and CDR2 YNFKEQ. Between the trimmed V and J ends, which lost 1 base and 6 bases, there was a span of 8 bases. CDR3 nucleotides: TGTGCCAGCAGCCAAGGCGCTGGGGATACGCAGTATTTT. Protein sequence: CASSQGAGDTQYF.

The V gene is TRBV28, the J gene TRBJ2-2; the D gene is possibly TRBD1 (5 bases). The CDR3 extends over 19 amino acids. CDR1 is MDHEN and CDR2 is SYDVKM in the germline V gene. The ends were cut back, 4 bases at V and 1 base at J, with 22 bases in the middle. This CDR3 reads CASSSLVGAGSLNTGELFF. The CDR3, as DNA: TGTGCCAGCAGTTCCCTCGTAGGGGCAGGGTCCTTGAACACCGGGGAGCTGTTTTTT. The whole variable domain, filled in from reference TRBV28 and TRBJ2-2, reads DVKVTQSSRYLVKRTGEKVFLECVQDMDHENMFWYRQDPGLGLRLIYFSYDVKMKEKGDIPEGYSVSREKKERFSLILESASTNQTSMYLCASSSLVGAGSLNTGELFFGEGSRLTVL.

This clone was counted once. The V call is TRBV10-3, the J call TRBJ2-7; no definite D call. CDR1 and CDR2 from the germline V gene are ENHRY and SYGVKD. Trimming pared 4 bases from V and 0 bases from J, leaving 10 bases between. The CDR3 contains 14 residues. CDR3 in DNA: TGTGCCATCAGTGGGCAGACTCACTCCTACGAGCAGTACTTC. Amino acid sequence: CAISGQTHSYEQYF.

The chain has TRBV5-4 and TRBJ1-1; the D is unclear. This CDR3 spans 15 amino acids. The germline gives CDR1 SGHNT, CDR2 YYREEE (reference sequence). Trimming removed 0 bases from V and 5 bases from J, with 14 bases in between. The CDR3 DNA follows: TGTGCCAGCAGCTTGGGGGAGGGAATTCAGACTGAAGCTTTCTTT. Protein product: CASSLGEGIQTEAFF. Complete variable domain (other parts from reference TRBV5-4 and TRBJ1-1): ETGVTQSPTHLIKTRGQQVTLRCSSQSGHNTVSWYQQALGQGPQFIFQYYREEENGRGNFPPRFSGLQFPNYSSELNVNALELDDSALYLCASSLGEGIQTEAFFGQGTRLTVV.

V gene TRBV3-1 (or the pseudogene TRBV3-2) combines with J gene TRBJ1-3; TRBD1 aligns across 9 bases. Trimming cost V 5 bases and J 1 base; bases outside gene matches: 3. Germline V gene data show CDR1 as LGHDT and CDR2 as YNNKEL (reference sequence). This CDR3 is 15 amino acids long. The CDR3 bases are TGTGCCAGCAGCGACAGGGGGACTTCTGGAAACACCATATATTTT. Encoded protein: CASSDRGTSGNTIYF.

The chain recombines TRBV5-1 with TRBJ2-2; 8 bases line up with TRBD2. V lost 0 bases and J lost 5; bases outside the gene matches: 6. CDR1 SGHRS and CDR2 YFSETQ come from the germline V gene. The CDR3 covers 16 residues. The CDR3 reads CASSLAPSGLTGELFF. In DNA, the CDR3 is TGCGCCAGCAGCTTGGCCCCTAGCGGGCTGACCGGGGAGCTGTTTTTT.

The gene calls are TRBV5-1 and TRBJ1-1; the D gene is possibly TRBD1 (6 bases). V was trimmed by 2 bases and J by 5 bases, leaving 13 bases between them. CDR3 size: 14 residues. CDR1 and CDR2 (germline): SGHRS, YFSETQ. CDR3 sequence (DNA): TGCGCCAGCAGCTTCAGAGGGGGAGAAACTGAAGCTTTCTTT. Its translation: CASSFRGGETEAFF.